The 15 T cell receptor beta chains in this list originate from one sample, sequenced in a study of T cell changes during pregnancy in multiple sclerosis. Profiled with immunoSEQ multiplex PCR; TCRdb holds only in-frame clones, not every one. In the table there are about 93,000 clones, approximately 90% of which are singletons. Sequenced here: peripheral blood, sampled before pregnancy. These receptors originate from a female donor with multiple sclerosis, enrolled in a pregnancy study.

This clone appeared once. CDR3 sequence: CASSQGSKGARNIQYF. For the CDR3, the DNA is TGCGCCAGCAGCCAAGGGTCAAAGGGGGCAAGGAACATTCAGTACTTC. This sequence joins TRBV4-3 and TRBJ2-4; 7 bases agree with TRBD1. Per germline, CDR1 LGHNA and CDR2 YSLEER. V lost 1 base to trimming and J lost 7 bases; unmatched junction nucleotides: 10. The CDR3 spans 16 residues.

J is TRBJ2-3 and V is TRBV19; D uncertain. From germline, CDR1 is LNHDA and CDR2 SQIVND (reference sequence). Trimming removed 6 bases from V and 0 bases from J, with 7 bases in between. CDR3 length: 13 residues. The CDR3 protein is CASSGLSTDTQYF. CDR3 DNA sequence: TGTGCCAGTAGCGGGTTGAGCACAGATACGCAGTATTTT.

The chain couples TRBV10-3 to TRBJ1-4, with no clear D. Germline assignment: CDR1 ENHRY and CDR2 SYGVKD. Trimming cost V 10 bases and J 8 bases, with 14 bases left between them. There are 12 residues in the CDR3. CDR3 nucleotides: TGTGCCACCCGAGATGGAGGCGAAAAACTGTTTTTT. Its translation is CATRDGGEKLFF.

This sequence joins TRBV7-8 and TRBJ1-4; TRBD1 aligns across 8 bases. Germline V gene sequence: CDR1 SGHVS, CDR2 FQNEAQ. Trimming cost V 5 bases and J 8 bases; bases outside gene matches: 7. The length of the CDR3 is 14 residues. The DNA of the CDR3 is TGTGCCAGCAGCGTGCAGGGGGCGGCGGAAAAACTGTTTTTT. Encoded protein: CASSVQGAAEKLFF.

The rearrangement uses TRBV7-2 and TRBJ2-7, with 7 nucleotides matching TRBD2. Germline V gene lookup returns CDR1 SGHTA and CDR2 FQGNSA. There are 15 residues in the CDR3. V dropped 4 bases and J dropped 4; count of bases not matched to a gene: 10. The CDR3 DNA reads as TGTGCCAGCAGCTCCGTGACGTGGGGAGGGTACGAGCAGTACTTC. Amino acid sequence: CASSSVTWGGYEQYF.

Here the CDR3 DNA reads TGTGCCACCAGACACCTAGCGGACGAGCAGTTCTTC. Protein: CATRHLADEQFF. The genes are TRBV10-3 and TRBJ2-1; 7 bases fit TRBD2. Germline loops: CDR1 ENHRY, CDR2 SYGVKD. This CDR3 spans 12 amino acids. Trimming took 10 bases from V and 10 from J; bases not matched to a gene: 10.

The chain couples TRBV5-5 to TRBJ1-1; TRBD1 might be the D (5 bases). The V and J ends lost 2 bases and 6 bases respectively, with 14 bases between them. Germline assignment: CDR1 SGHKS and CDR2 YYEKEE (reference sequence). The length of the CDR3 is 14 residues. The CDR3 sequence: CASSFDSYHPEAFF. In nucleotides, the CDR3 is TGTGCCAGCAGCTTCGACAGCTACCACCCTGAAGCTTTCTTT. Variable domain in full (rest from reference TRBV5-5 and TRBJ1-1): DAGVTQSPTHLIKTRGQQVTLRCSPISGHKSVSWYQQVLGQGPQFIFQYYEKEERGRGNFPDRFSARQFPNYSSELNVNALLLGDSALYLCASSFDSYHPEAFFGQGTRLTVV.

The V gene is TRBV19, the J gene TRBJ1-6; no clear D. The CDR3 spans 16 residues. The ends were cut back, 3 bases at V and 9 bases at J, with 18 bases in the middle. The germline V gene encodes CDR1 LNHDA and CDR2 SQIVND (reference sequence). The CDR3 spells CASSIFRATGSSPLHF. The CDR3 nucleotides are TGTGCCAGTAGTATTTTTCGGGCCACGGGGAGTTCACCCCTCCACTTT.

The chain carries TRBV28 and TRBJ2-7; TRBD2 is a possible D gene (6 bases). Trimming stripped 7 bases from V and 2 bases from J, with 15 bases between. This CDR3 spans 14 amino acids. In germline, CDR1 is MDHEN, CDR2 SYDVKM. This chain's CDR3 is CASNTPGLPYEQYF. CDR3 DNA sequence: TGTGCCAGCAACACACCGGGACTGCCCTACGAGCAGTACTTC.

Notes on this clone: Given a much more abundant clone one base away, this may be a read error. J is TRBJ2-7 and V is TRBV4-1; maybe TRBD2 (6 bases). The length of the CDR3 is 16 residues. V was clipped by 4 bases and J by 0 bases, with 16 bases between them. CDR1 is MGHRA and CDR2 is YSYEKL in the germline V gene. DNA of the CDR3: TGCGCCAGCAGCCCTTCAAGGGAGGCTTACTCCTACGAGCAGTACTTC. This codes for CASSPSREAYSYEQYF.

The chain carries TRBV11-2 and TRBJ2-5; perhaps TRBD2 as D (7 bases). CDR3 length equals 18 residues. Germline CDR1 is SGHAT and CDR2 is FQNNGV. Trimming removed 5 bases at V and 1 base at J, with 23 bases between. The CDR3 sequence: CASSPSRGGAGVQETQYF. The DNA of the CDR3 is TGTGCCAGCAGCCCTTCCCGAGGGGGGGCAGGGGTCCAAGAGACCCAGTACTTC.

The chain has TRBV30 and TRBJ2-6; no clear D gene. Trimming pared 1 base from V and 4 bases from J, leaving 8 bases between. CDR3 length: 14 amino acids. Germline-derived CDR1 and CDR2 are GTSNPN and SVGIG (reference sequence). The DNA of the CDR3 is TGTGCCTGGAGTGGTCCCATGGGGGCCAACGTCCTGACTTTC. Translating it yields CAWSGPMGANVLTF.

The gene calls are TRBV6-6 and TRBJ1-6; the match to TRBD1 covers 7 bases. This CDR3 region has 16 residues. Germline trimming cut 6 bases from V and 0 bases from J; bases unmatched to any gene: 5. Germline V CDR1 and CDR2: MNHNY, SVGAGI (reference sequence). CDR3 coding DNA: TGTGCCAGCAGAACGGGACAGAGCTCCTATAATTCACCCCTCCACTTT. Encoded protein: CASRTGQSSYNSPLHF.

This clone was detected once. This CDR3 is CASSPRENPVRNEQFF. The CDR3, as DNA: TGTGCCAGCAGCCCCCGGGAGAATCCCGTTCGGAATGAGCAGTTCTTC. This sequence joins TRBV9 and TRBJ2-1; maybe TRBD2 (6 bases). Germline-derived CDR1 and CDR2 are SGDLS and YYNGEE. The CDR3 runs to 16 residues. The V end was cut by 4 bases, the J end by 7 bases, with 21 bases between.

The chain combines TRBV5-1 with TRBJ2-1; 10 bases align to TRBD2. The CDR3 sequence is 16 residues long. From germline, CDR1 is SGHRS and CDR2 YFSETQ. V was clipped by 4 bases and J by 4 bases; unmatched bases: 8. The CDR3 loop is CASSPRTSGTYNEQFF. CDR3 DNA: TGCGCCAGCAGCCCCCGGACTAGCGGTACTTACAATGAGCAGTTCTTC.